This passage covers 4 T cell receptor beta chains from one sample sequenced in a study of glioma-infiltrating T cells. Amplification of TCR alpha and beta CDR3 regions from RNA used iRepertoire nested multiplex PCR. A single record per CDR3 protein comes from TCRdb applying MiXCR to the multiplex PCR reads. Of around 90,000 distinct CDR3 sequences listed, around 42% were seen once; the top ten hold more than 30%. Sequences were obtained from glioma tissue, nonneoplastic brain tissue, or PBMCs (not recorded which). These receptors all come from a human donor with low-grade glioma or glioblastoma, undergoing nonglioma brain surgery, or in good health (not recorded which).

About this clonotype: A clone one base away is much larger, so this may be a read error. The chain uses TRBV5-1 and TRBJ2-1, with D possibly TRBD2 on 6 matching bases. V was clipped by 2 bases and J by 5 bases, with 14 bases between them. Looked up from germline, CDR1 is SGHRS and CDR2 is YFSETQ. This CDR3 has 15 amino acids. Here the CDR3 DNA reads TGCGCCAGCAGCTTCGTGCCGGGAGCTGACAATGAGCAGTTCTTC. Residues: CASSFVPGADNEQFF.

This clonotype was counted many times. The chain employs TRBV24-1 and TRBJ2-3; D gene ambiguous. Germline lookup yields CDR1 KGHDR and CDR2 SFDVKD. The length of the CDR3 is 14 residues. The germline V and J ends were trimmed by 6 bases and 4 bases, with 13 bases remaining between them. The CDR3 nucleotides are TGTGCCACCAGTAAACCAGAAATGGCAGATACGCAGTATTTT. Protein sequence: CATSKPEMADTQYF.

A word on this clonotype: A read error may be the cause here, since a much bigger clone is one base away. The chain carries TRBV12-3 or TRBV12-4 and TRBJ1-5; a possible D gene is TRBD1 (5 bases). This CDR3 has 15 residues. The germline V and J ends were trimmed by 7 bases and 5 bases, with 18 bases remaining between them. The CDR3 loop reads CASMPPGTGDQPQHF. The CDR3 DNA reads TGTGCCAGCATGCCCCCGGGAACAGGAGATCAGCCCCAGCATTTT.

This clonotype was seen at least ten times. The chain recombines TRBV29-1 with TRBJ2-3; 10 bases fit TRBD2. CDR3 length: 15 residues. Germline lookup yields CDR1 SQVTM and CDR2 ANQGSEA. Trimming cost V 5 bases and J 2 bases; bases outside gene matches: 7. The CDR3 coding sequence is TGCAGCGTTTCCGGGACTAGCGCTTTCACAGATACGCAGTATTTT. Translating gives CSVSGTSAFTDTQYF.